The rows below give T cell receptor beta chains drawn from one sample of a study of blood T cell repertoires in COVID-19. Method: immunoSEQ multiplex PCR; TCRdb's copy keeps in-frame clones and lacks some. This table holds under 350,000 clones, 90% found once. Sequencing used PBMCs or T cells enriched from blood (not recorded which). These receptors originate from a man aged 55 to 69 who had recovered from COVID-19. Both conserved end residues are part of each CDR3. Each record gives: V gene, clone size, J gene, D gene, CDR3 protein, CDR3 DNA. The D gene is left open where the match is weak. The size of a clone is reported for some rows only, either as once, few or many, or as a class for expanded clones.

V gene: TRBV18; clone size: NA; J gene: TRBJ2-3; D gene: NA; CDR3 protein: CASSQRTDTQYF; CDR3 DNA: TGTGCCAGCTCACAGCGCACAGATACGCAGTATTTT
V gene: TRBV6-5; clone size: NA; J gene: TRBJ2-7; D gene: TRBD1; CDR3 protein: CASSYTGQGVYEQYF; CDR3 DNA: TGTGCCAGCAGTTACACGGGACAGGGGGTCTACGAGCAGTACTTC
V gene: TRBV11-2; clone size: NA; J gene: TRBJ1-2; D gene: NA; CDR3 protein: CASSLSPGYGYTF; CDR3 DNA: TGTGCCAGCAGCTTATCACCGGGGTATGGCTACACCTTC
V gene: TRBV5-1; clone size: NA; J gene: TRBJ2-7; D gene: NA; CDR3 protein: CASSLYQGTMYEQYF; CDR3 DNA: TGCGCCAGCAGCTTGTATCAGGGGACTATGTACGAGCAGTACTTC
V gene: TRBV9; clone size: NA; J gene: TRBJ2-1; D gene: TRBD2; CDR3 protein: CASSVDAGGVYNEQFF; CDR3 DNA: TGTGCCAGCAGCGTAGATGCGGGAGGTGTCTACAATGAGCAGTTCTTC
V gene: TRBV18; clone size: NA; J gene: TRBJ2-2; D gene: TRBD1; CDR3 protein: CASSLGPGQGLGANTGELFF; CDR3 DNA: TGTGCCAGCTCACTAGGACCCGGACAGGGTCTGGGCGCGAACACCGGGGAGCTGTTTTTT
V gene: TRBV3-1/TRBV3-2; clone size: NA; J gene: TRBJ1-2; D gene: NA; CDR3 protein: CASSQDPTARYGYTF; CDR3 DNA: TGTGCCAGCAGCCAAGATCCCACAGCCAGGTATGGCTACACCTTC
V gene: TRBV9; clone size: NA; J gene: TRBJ2-7; D gene: NA; CDR3 protein: CASSPGEASFSYEQYF; CDR3 DNA: TGTGCCAGCAGCCCCGGTGAAGCGTCCTTCTCCTACGAGCAGTACTTC
V gene: TRBV6-1; clone size: few; J gene: TRBJ2-1; D gene: NA; CDR3 protein: CASSEPRGSYNEQFF; CDR3 DNA: TGTGCCAGCAGTGAACCCAGGGGTTCATACAATGAGCAGTTCTTC
V gene: TRBV24-1; clone size: NA; J gene: TRBJ1-6; D gene: NA; CDR3 protein: CATSESYNSPLHF; CDR3 DNA: TGTGCCACCAGTGAGAGCTATAATTCACCCCTCCACTTT
V gene: TRBV30; clone size: NA; J gene: TRBJ2-3; D gene: NA; CDR3 protein: CAWNQGPTDTQYF; CDR3 DNA: TGTGCCTGGAACCAGGGCCCCACAGATACGCAGTATTTT
V gene: TRBV5-6; clone size: NA; J gene: TRBJ2-1; D gene: TRBD2; CDR3 protein: CASSRRASGLSSYNEQFF; CDR3 DNA: TGTGCCAGCAGCCGGAGGGCTAGCGGGTTGAGCTCCTACAATGAGCAGTTCTTC
V gene: TRBV6-2/TRBV6-3; clone size: NA; J gene: TRBJ2-1; D gene: TRBD2; CDR3 protein: CASSLSRGGPLNEQFF; CDR3 DNA: TGTGCCAGCAGCCTCTCGCGGGGGGGCCCGCTGAATGAGCAGTTCTTC
V gene: TRBV5-1; clone size: NA; J gene: TRBJ2-5; D gene: TRBD1; CDR3 protein: CASSQQGAQETQYF; CDR3 DNA: TGCGCCAGCAGCCAACAGGGGGCCCAAGAGACCCAGTACTTC
V gene: TRBV2; clone size: NA; J gene: TRBJ2-3; D gene: TRBD1; CDR3 protein: CASSTGDTDTQYF; CDR3 DNA: TGTGCCAGCAGCACAGGGGACACAGATACGCAGTATTTT
V gene: TRBV25-1; clone size: NA; J gene: TRBJ1-1; D gene: NA; CDR3 protein: CASSSWSGNTEAFF; CDR3 DNA: TGTGCCAGCAGTTCATGGTCGGGGAACACTGAAGCTTTCTTT
V gene: TRBV7-9; clone size: NA; J gene: TRBJ2-7; D gene: TRBD2; CDR3 protein: CASSLGLAGGEQYF; CDR3 DNA: TGTGCCAGCAGCCTAGGACTAGCGGGAGGCGAGCAGTACTTC
V gene: TRBV4-1; clone size: NA; J gene: TRBJ1-3; D gene: NA; CDR3 protein: CASSQGRQVSGNTIYF; CDR3 DNA: TGCGCCAGCAGCCAAGGGAGACAGGTCTCTGGAAACACCATATATTTT
V gene: TRBV7-9; clone size: NA; J gene: TRBJ2-1; D gene: NA; CDR3 protein: CASSYSPSYNEQFF; CDR3 DNA: TGTGCCAGCAGCTACAGCCCCTCCTACAATGAGCAGTTCTTC
V gene: TRBV19; clone size: NA; J gene: TRBJ2-1; D gene: NA; CDR3 protein: CASRETGYNEQFF; CDR3 DNA: TGTGCCAGTAGGGAAACAGGCTACAATGAGCAGTTCTTC
V gene: TRBV4-1; clone size: NA; J gene: TRBJ1-6; D gene: NA; CDR3 protein: CASSSTQGNNSPLHF; CDR3 DNA: TGCGCCAGCAGCTCCACCCAGGGCAACAATTCACCCCTCCACTTT
V gene: TRBV7-9; clone size: NA; J gene: TRBJ2-3; D gene: TRBD1; CDR3 protein: CASSPAGQGFSTDTQYF; CDR3 DNA: TGTGCCAGCAGTCCCGCGGGACAGGGCTTTAGCACAGATACGCAGTATTTT
V gene: TRBV6-5; clone size: NA; J gene: TRBJ2-7; D gene: NA; CDR3 protein: CASIMREESYEQYF; CDR3 DNA: TGTGCCAGCATTATGAGGGAGGAGTCCTACGAGCAGTACTTC
V gene: TRBV10-3; clone size: NA; J gene: TRBJ2-7; D gene: TRBD1; CDR3 protein: CAISGQGGYEQYF; CDR3 DNA: TGTGCCATCAGCGGACAGGGAGGCTACGAGCAGTACTTC
V gene: TRBV27; clone size: once; J gene: TRBJ1-2; D gene: NA; CDR3 protein: CASSSSGTINYGYTF; CDR3 DNA: TGTGCCAGCAGTTCCTCCGGGACAATTAACTATGGCTACACCTTC
V gene: TRBV12-5; clone size: NA; J gene: TRBJ1-5; D gene: NA; CDR3 protein: CASGLVRVLDSRNQPQHF; CDR3 DNA: TGTGCTAGTGGTTTGGTACGAGTCTTGGACAGCAGGAATCAGCCCCAGCATTTT
V gene: TRBV19; clone size: NA; J gene: TRBJ1-4; D gene: NA; CDR3 protein: CASKQPTNEKLFF; CDR3 DNA: TGTGCCAGTAAACAGCCAACTAATGAAAAACTGTTTTTT
V gene: TRBV5-1; clone size: NA; J gene: TRBJ2-1; D gene: TRBD2; CDR3 protein: CASSLGLARDEQFF; CDR3 DNA: TGCGCCAGCAGCTTGGGACTAGCTCGCGATGAGCAGTTCTTC
V gene: TRBV11-3; clone size: NA; J gene: TRBJ2-7; D gene: NA; CDR3 protein: CASSLKAGQSYEQYF; CDR3 DNA: TGTGCCAGCAGCTTAAAGGCAGGGCAATCCTACGAGCAGTACTTC
V gene: TRBV27; clone size: NA; J gene: TRBJ1-6; D gene: TRBD1; CDR3 protein: CASRRQGRSSYNSPLHF; CDR3 DNA: TGTGCCAGCAGACGACAGGGTCGAAGCTCCTATAATTCACCCCTCCACTTT
V gene: TRBV11-2; clone size: few; J gene: TRBJ2-3; D gene: NA; CDR3 protein: CASSLQGSADTQYF; CDR3 DNA: TGTGCCAGCAGCTTGCAGGGATCCGCAGATACGCAGTATTTT
V gene: TRBV15; clone size: NA; J gene: TRBJ2-1; D gene: NA; CDR3 protein: CATSRDVSSYNEQFF; CDR3 DNA: TGTGCCACCAGCAGAGATGTGAGCTCCTACAATGAGCAGTTCTTC
V gene: TRBV7-8; clone size: NA; J gene: TRBJ2-2; D gene: NA; CDR3 protein: CASSLVGELFF; CDR3 DNA: TGTGCCAGCAGCTTAGTAGGGGAGCTGTTTTTT
V gene: TRBV5-5; clone size: NA; J gene: TRBJ1-2; D gene: NA; CDR3 protein: CASSRDSNYGYTF; CDR3 DNA: TGTGCCAGCAGCAGAGACAGCAACTATGGCTACACCTTC
V gene: TRBV4-1; clone size: NA; J gene: TRBJ2-7; D gene: NA; CDR3 protein: CASSQGGPRPPFPSYEQYF; CDR3 DNA: TGCGCCAGCAGCCAAGGGGGCCCGCGGCCACCTTTTCCATCCTACGAGCAGTACTTC
V gene: TRBV4-1; clone size: NA; J gene: TRBJ2-3; D gene: NA; CDR3 protein: CASSQAVARATDTQYF; CDR3 DNA: TGCGCCAGCAGCCAGGCCGTAGCGAGGGCCACAGATACGCAGTATTTT
V gene: TRBV6-5; clone size: NA; J gene: TRBJ1-2; D gene: TRBD1; CDR3 protein: CASSSRDRLYGYTF; CDR3 DNA: TGTGCCAGCAGTTCCCGGGACAGGCTTTATGGCTACACCTTC
V gene: TRBV11-2; clone size: NA; J gene: TRBJ2-7; D gene: NA; CDR3 protein: CASSLDFGYEQYF; CDR3 DNA: TGTGCCAGCAGCTTAGATTTCGGCTACGAGCAGTACTTC
V gene: TRBV6-5; clone size: NA; J gene: TRBJ1-6; D gene: NA; CDR3 protein: CASGALSSPLHF; CDR3 DNA: TGTGCCAGCGGGGCCCTTAGTTCACCCCTCCACTTT
V gene: TRBV4-1; clone size: NA; J gene: TRBJ1-4; D gene: NA; CDR3 protein: CASSQVFLTQHNEKLFF; CDR3 DNA: TGCGCCAGCAGCCAAGTATTTCTCACACAACACAATGAAAAACTGTTTTTT
V gene: TRBV6-6; clone size: NA; J gene: TRBJ1-5; D gene: NA; CDR3 protein: CASSRKGEVSNQPQHF; CDR3 DNA: TGTGCCAGCAGTCGAAAAGGGGAGGTTAGCAATCAGCCCCAGCATTTT
V gene: TRBV2; clone size: NA; J gene: TRBJ2-7; D gene: TRBD2; CDR3 protein: CASKLGLAGGSYEQYF; CDR3 DNA: TGTGCCAGCAAACTCGGACTAGCGGGAGGGTCCTACGAGCAGTACTTC
V gene: TRBV27; clone size: NA; J gene: TRBJ2-2; D gene: TRBD2; CDR3 protein: CASSSLGTRNTGELFF; CDR3 DNA: TGTGCCAGCAGCTCACTCGGGACTAGGAACACCGGGGAGCTGTTTTTT
V gene: TRBV5-8; clone size: NA; J gene: TRBJ2-7; D gene: NA; CDR3 protein: CASSGRDRPPYEQYF; CDR3 DNA: TGTGCCAGCAGCGGGCGGGACAGACCCCCCTACGAGCAGTACTTC
V gene: TRBV28; clone size: NA; J gene: TRBJ2-7; D gene: NA; CDR3 protein: CASRIGREQYF; CDR3 DNA: TGTGCCAGCAGAATTGGCCGCGAGCAGTACTTC
V gene: TRBV30; clone size: NA; J gene: TRBJ1-6; D gene: NA; CDR3 protein: CAWSRGSSYNSPLHF; CDR3 DNA: TGTGCCTGGAGTCGGGGAAGCTCCTATAATTCACCCCTCCACTTT
V gene: TRBV6-1; clone size: NA; J gene: TRBJ2-7; D gene: TRBD2; CDR3 protein: CASSDRGGYEQYF; CDR3 DNA: TGTGCCAGCAGTGATCGGGGGGGATACGAGCAGTACTTC
V gene: TRBV4-1; clone size: NA; J gene: TRBJ1-6; D gene: NA; CDR3 protein: CASNSALSSYNSPLHF; CDR3 DNA: TGCGCCAGCAACTCTGCCCTTAGCTCCTATAATTCACCCCTCCACTTT
V gene: TRBV4-2; clone size: NA; J gene: TRBJ2-1; D gene: TRBD2; CDR3 protein: CASSQGLAGEQFF; CDR3 DNA: TGTGCCAGCAGCCAAGGACTAGCGGGGGAGCAGTTCTTC
V gene: TRBV5-4; clone size: NA; J gene: TRBJ1-4; D gene: NA; CDR3 protein: CASSEGGSREKLFF; CDR3 DNA: TGTGCCAGCAGCGAGGGAGGGTCAAGGGAAAAACTGTTTTTT
V gene: TRBV5-4; clone size: NA; J gene: TRBJ1-6; D gene: TRBD1; CDR3 protein: CASSPGTGMTASPLHF; CDR3 DNA: TGTGCCAGCAGCCCCGGGACAGGGATGACGGCCTCACCCCTCCACTTT
V gene: TRBV3-1/TRBV3-2; clone size: NA; J gene: TRBJ2-3; D gene: NA; CDR3 protein: CASSQGPSPNTDTQYF; CDR3 DNA: TGTGCCAGCAGCCAAGGCCCTAGCCCAAACACAGATACGCAGTATTTT
V gene: TRBV10-1; clone size: NA; J gene: TRBJ1-6; D gene: TRBD1; CDR3 protein: CASRGTGWRTGSPLHF; CDR3 DNA: TGCGCCAGCAGGGGGACAGGGTGGAGAACGGGTTCACCCCTCCACTTT
V gene: TRBV6-2/TRBV6-3; clone size: NA; J gene: TRBJ1-5; D gene: TRBD1; CDR3 protein: CASSMNYQGQGNQPQHF; CDR3 DNA: TGTGCCAGCAGTATGAACTACCAAGGACAGGGCAATCAGCCCCAGCATTTT
V gene: TRBV7-3; clone size: NA; J gene: TRBJ2-1; D gene: TRBD2; CDR3 protein: CASSYQRGGLDEQFF; CDR3 DNA: TGTGCCAGCAGCTACCAGCGGGGGGGCCTGGATGAGCAGTTCTTC